This section outlines one TCR beta chain sequence together with its context. The data derive from a study of T-cell memory formation after mild COVID-19. About the research overall: In these data, TCR clusters were largely donor specific.

TCRdb passed the 5' RACE reads through MiXCR, listing each CDR3 protein once. The table has 250,000 to 350,000 distinct CDR3 sequences, roughly a fifth seen once. The sequence was obtained from a man aged 18 to 35 who had mild COVID-19 (a few samples of this study predate the infection). Cell type and time point are not known. The sample consisted of PBMCs or a T cell subset sorted from them (not recorded which).

The CDR3 reads CASSVPGQFRELFF. CDR3 DNA sequence: TGTGCCAGCAGCGTCCCGGGACAGTTTCGGGAGCTGTTTTTT. The chain has TRBV11-1 and TRBJ2-2; 7 nucleotides line up with TRBD1. After removal of 5 bases from V and 9 bases from J, the junction contained 9 bases not matched to a gene. Germline CDR1 and CDR2: SGHAT and FQDESV (reference sequence). CDR3 length: 14 residues.